The 2 T cell receptor beta chains below all came from one sample that was sequenced in a study of CD8+ T cells in alopecia areata. Reverse transcribed after extraction, RNA yielded cDNA as the sequencing template. Some clones are missing from TCRdb's copy, which holds only in-frame ones; the method was immunoSEQ multiplex PCR. The sample yields about 130,000 clones, over 50% seen once. Material: CD4+ T cells sorted from blood, obtained at week 0. The source is a human donor with alopecia areata.

This clone has only a few counts. V usage is TRBV5-8 and J usage is TRBJ2-3, with 9 bases aligning to TRBD1. CDR3 length equals 14 residues. J gave up 7 bases and V 6 bases, and 9 bases lay outside the gene matches. Looked up from germline, CDR1 is SGHTS and CDR2 is YDEGEE. CDR3 DNA: TGTGCCAGCACACAGGGGGCTTCCGCCAATACGCAGTATTTT. It encodes CASTQGASANTQYF.

The gene calls are TRBV6-5 and TRBJ1-2, with D perhaps TRBD1 (5 bases). The V gene lost 4 bases and the J gene lost 10 bases, with 10 bases spanning the gap. Per germline, CDR1 MNHEY and CDR2 SVGAGI. CDR3 length: 11 amino acids. CDR3 sequence: CASSLGDFYTF. The CDR3 DNA sequence: TGTGCCAGCAGTTTAGGGGATTTCTACACCTTC.